Sequencing of this T cell receptor beta chain was carried out in a study of blood T cells in healthy people across ages. General observations from the study: While age rose, TCR beta diversity per million T cells dropped in a roughly linear way.

This clonotype was seen a few times. The antigen is unknown. A second roughly 6 to 11 cycle PCR used barcoded and J-beta primers. TCRdb re-derived calls from the 5' RACE reads in MiXCR, one entry per CDR3 protein. The sample lists about 570,000 distinct CDR3 sequences; approximately 27% were seen once. This sequence was found in a woman in her sixties or seventies in good health. The sample taken for sequencing was blood.

CDR3 sequence (DNA): TGCGCCAGCAGCCAACGCGCAGGGGGGGGCACAGATACGCAGTATTTT. It specifies CASSQRAGGGTDTQYF. J is TRBJ2-3 and V is TRBV4-3; the D gene could be TRBD1 or TRBD2 (7 bases each). There are 16 residues in the CDR3. Trimming removed 2 bases at V and 1 base at J, with 13 bases between. Looked up from germline, CDR1 is LGHNA and CDR2 is YSLEER.